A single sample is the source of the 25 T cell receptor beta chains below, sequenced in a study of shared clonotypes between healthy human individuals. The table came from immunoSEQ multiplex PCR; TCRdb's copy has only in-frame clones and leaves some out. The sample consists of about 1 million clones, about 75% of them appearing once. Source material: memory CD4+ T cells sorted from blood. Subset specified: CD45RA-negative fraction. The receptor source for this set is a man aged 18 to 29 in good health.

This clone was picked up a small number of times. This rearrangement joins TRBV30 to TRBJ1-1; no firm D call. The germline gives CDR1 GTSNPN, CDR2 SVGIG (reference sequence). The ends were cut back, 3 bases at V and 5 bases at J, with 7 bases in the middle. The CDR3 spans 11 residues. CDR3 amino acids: CAWSSKTEAFF. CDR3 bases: TGTGCCTGGAGCTCAAAGACTGAAGCTTTCTTT. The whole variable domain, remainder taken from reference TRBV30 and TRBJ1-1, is SQTIHQWPATLVQPVGSPLSLECTVEGTSNPNLYWYRQAAGRGLQLLFYSVGIGQISSEVPQNLSASRPQDRQFILSSKKLLLSDSGFYLCAWSSKTEAFFGQGTRLTVV.

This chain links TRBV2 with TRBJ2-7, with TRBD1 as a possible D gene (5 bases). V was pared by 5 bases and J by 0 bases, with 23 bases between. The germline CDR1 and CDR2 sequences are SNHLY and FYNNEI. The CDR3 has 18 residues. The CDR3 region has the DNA TGTGCCAGCAGTAACGTCGGGTACGGTTTCAGGGTCTCCTACGAGCAGTACTTC. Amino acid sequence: CASSNVGYGFRVSYEQYF.

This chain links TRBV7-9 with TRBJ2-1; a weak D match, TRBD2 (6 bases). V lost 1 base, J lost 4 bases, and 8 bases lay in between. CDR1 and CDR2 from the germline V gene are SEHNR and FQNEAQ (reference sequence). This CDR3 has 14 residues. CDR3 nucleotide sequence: TGTGCCAGCAGCTTAGGGGGGACTTACAATGAGCAGTTCTTC. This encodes CASSLGGTYNEQFF. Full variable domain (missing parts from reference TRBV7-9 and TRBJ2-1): DTGVSQNPRHKITKRGQNVTFRCDPISEHNRLYWYRQTLGQGPEFLTYFQNEAQLEKSRLLSDRFSAERPKGSFSTLEIQRTEQGDSAMYLCASSLGGTYNEQFFGPGTRLTVL.

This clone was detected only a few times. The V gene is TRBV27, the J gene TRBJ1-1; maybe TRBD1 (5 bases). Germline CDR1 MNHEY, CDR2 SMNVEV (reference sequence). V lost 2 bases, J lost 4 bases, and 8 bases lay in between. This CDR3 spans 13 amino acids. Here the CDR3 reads CASSLRQLTEAFF. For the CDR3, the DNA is TGTGCCAGCAGTTTAAGACAGCTCACTGAAGCTTTCTTT.

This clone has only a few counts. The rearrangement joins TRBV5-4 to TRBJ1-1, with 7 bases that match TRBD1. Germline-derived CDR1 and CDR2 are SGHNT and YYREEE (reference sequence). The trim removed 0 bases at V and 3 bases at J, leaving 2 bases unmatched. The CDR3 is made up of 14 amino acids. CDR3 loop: CASSLGGQDTEAFF. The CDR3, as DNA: TGTGCCAGCAGCTTGGGAGGACAGGACACTGAAGCTTTCTTT. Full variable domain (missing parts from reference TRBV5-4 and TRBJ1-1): ETGVTQSPTHLIKTRGQQVTLRCSSQSGHNTVSWYQQALGQGPQFIFQYYREEENGRGNFPPRFSGLQFPNYSSELNVNALELDDSALYLCASSLGGQDTEAFFGQGTRLTVV.

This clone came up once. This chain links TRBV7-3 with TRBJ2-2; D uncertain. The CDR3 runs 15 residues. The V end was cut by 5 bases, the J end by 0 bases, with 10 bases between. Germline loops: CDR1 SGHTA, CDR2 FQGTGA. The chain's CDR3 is CASSQSTSNTGELFF. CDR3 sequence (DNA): TGTGCCAGCAGCCAATCGACATCGAACACCGGGGAGCTGTTTTTT. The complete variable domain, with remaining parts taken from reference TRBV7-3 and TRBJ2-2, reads GAGVSQTPSNKVTEKGKYVELRCDPISGHTALYWYRQSLGQGPEFLIYFQGTGAADDSGLPNDRFFAVRPEGSVSTLKIQRTERGDSAVYLCASSQSTSNTGELFFGEGSRLTVL.

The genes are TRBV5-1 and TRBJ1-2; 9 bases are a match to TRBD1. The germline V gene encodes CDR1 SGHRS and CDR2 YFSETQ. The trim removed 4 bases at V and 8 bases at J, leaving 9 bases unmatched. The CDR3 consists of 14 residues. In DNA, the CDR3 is TGCGCCAGCAGCGGGGGACAGGGAATAAGAGGCTACACCTTC. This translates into CASSGGQGIRGYTF.

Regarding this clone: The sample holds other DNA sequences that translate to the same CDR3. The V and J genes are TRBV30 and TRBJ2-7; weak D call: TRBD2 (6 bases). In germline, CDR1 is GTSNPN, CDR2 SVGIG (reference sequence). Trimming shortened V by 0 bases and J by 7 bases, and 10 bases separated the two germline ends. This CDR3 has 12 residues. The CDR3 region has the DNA TGTGCCTGGAGTGTGGTCGGGGGAGAGCAGTACTTC. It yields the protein CAWSVVGGEQYF.

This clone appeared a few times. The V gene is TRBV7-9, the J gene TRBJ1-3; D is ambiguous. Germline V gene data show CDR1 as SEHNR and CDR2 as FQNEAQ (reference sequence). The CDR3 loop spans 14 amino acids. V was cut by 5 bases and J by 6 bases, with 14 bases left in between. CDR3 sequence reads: CASSMSGRENTIYF. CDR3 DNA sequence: TGTGCCAGCAGCATGTCGGGAAGGGAAAACACCATATATTTT.

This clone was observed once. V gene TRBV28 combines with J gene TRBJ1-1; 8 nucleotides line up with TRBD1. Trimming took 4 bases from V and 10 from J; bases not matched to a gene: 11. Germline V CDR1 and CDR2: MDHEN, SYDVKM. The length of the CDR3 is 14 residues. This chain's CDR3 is CASSSPTNQGAAFF. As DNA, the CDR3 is TGTGCCAGCAGTTCCCCTACCAATCAGGGGGCAGCTTTCTTT.

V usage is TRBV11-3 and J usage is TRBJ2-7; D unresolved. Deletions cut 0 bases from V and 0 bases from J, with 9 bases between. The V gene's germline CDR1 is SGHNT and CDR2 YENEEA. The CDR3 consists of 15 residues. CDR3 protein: CASSLDHGSSYEQYF. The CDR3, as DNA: TGTGCCAGCAGCTTAGATCACGGCAGCTCCTACGAGCAGTACTTC.

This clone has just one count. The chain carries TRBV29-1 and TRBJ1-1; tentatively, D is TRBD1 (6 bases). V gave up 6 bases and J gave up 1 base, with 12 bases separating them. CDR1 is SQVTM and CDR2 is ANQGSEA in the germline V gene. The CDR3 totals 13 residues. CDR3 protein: CSVSQGPNTEAFF. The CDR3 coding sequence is TGCAGCGTGTCACAGGGCCCGAACACTGAAGCTTTCTTT.

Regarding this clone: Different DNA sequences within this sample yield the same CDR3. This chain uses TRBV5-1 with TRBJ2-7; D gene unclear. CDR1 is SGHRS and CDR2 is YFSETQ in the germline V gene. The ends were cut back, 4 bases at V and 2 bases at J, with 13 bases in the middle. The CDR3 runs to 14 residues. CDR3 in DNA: TGCGCCAGCAGCACCCGTACAGCCGCCTACGAGCAGTACTTC. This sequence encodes CASSTRTAAYEQYF.

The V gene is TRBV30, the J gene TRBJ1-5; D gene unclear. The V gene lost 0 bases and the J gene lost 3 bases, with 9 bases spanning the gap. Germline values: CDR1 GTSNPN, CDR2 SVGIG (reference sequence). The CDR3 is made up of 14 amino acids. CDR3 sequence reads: CAWSVSGYNQPQHF. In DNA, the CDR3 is TGTGCCTGGAGTGTAAGCGGTTACAATCAGCCCCAGCATTTT.

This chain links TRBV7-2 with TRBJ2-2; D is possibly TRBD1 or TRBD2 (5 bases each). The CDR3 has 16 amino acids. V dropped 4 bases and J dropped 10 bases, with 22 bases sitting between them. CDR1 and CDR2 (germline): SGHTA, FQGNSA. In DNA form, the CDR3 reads TGTGCCAGCAGCTACTCCGGGACGGTTCCCAACGAGGAGCTGTTTTTT. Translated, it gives CASSYSGTVPNEELFF.

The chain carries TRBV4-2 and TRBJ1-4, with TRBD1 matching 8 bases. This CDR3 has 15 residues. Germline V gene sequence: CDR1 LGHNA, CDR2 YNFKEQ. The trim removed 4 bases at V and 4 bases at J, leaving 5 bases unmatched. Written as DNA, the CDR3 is TGTGCCAGCAGCCCGGGGACAGGCGTTAATGAAAAACTGTTTTTT. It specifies CASSPGTGVNEKLFF.

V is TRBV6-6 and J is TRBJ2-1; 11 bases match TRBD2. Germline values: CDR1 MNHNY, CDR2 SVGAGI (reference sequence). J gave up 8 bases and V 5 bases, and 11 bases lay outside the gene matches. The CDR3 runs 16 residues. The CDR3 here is CASSPMTSGVGYEQFF. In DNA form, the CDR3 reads TGTGCCAGCAGTCCTATGACTAGCGGGGTAGGATATGAGCAGTTCTTC.

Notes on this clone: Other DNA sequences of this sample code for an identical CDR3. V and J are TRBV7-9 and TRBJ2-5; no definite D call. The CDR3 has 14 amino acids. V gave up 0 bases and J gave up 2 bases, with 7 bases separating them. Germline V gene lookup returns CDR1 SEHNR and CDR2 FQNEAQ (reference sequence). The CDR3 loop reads CASSLAKGQETQYF. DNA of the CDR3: TGTGCCAGCAGCTTAGCTAAGGGACAAGAGACCCAGTACTTC.

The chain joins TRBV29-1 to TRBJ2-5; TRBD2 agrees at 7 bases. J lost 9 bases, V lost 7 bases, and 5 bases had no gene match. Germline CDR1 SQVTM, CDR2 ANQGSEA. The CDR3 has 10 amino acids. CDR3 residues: CSGLGGSQYF. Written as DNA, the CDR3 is TGCAGCGGCTTGGGGGGGTCCCAGTACTTC.

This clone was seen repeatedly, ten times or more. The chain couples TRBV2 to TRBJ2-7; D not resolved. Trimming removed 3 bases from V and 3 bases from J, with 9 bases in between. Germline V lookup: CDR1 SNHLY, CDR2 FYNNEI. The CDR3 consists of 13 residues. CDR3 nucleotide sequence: TGTGCCAGCAGTGAGTATTCTATCTACGAGCAGTACTTC. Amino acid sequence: CASSEYSIYEQYF.

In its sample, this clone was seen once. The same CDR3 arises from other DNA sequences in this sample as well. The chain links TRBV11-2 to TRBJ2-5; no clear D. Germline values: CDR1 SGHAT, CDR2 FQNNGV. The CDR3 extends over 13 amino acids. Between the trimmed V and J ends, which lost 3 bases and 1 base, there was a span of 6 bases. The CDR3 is CASSFNSQETQYF. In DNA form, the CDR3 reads TGTGCCAGCAGCTTCAACAGCCAAGAGACCCAGTACTTC.

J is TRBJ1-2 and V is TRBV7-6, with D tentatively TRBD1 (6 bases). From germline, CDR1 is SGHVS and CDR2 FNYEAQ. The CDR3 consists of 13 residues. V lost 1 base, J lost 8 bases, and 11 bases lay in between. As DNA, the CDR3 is TGTGCCAGCAGCTTAGTACAGGGCAAGGGCTACACCTTC. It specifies CASSLVQGKGYTF.

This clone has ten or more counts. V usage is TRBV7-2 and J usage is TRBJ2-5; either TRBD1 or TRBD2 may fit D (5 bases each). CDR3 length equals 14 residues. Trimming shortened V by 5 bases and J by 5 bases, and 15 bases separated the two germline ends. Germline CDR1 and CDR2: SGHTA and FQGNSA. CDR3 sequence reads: CASSALGWGETQYF. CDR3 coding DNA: TGTGCCAGCAGCGCGTTAGGGTGGGGGGAGACCCAGTACTTC. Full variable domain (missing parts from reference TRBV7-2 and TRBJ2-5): GAGVSQSPSNKVTEKGKDVELRCDPISGHTALYWYRQSLGQGLEFLIYFQGNSAPDKSGLPSDRFSAERTGGSVSTLTIQRTQQEDSAVYLCASSALGWGETQYFGPGTRLLVL.

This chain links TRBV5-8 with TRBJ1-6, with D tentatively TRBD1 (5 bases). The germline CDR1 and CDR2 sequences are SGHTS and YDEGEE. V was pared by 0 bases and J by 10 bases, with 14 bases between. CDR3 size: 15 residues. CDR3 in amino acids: CASSLGPGLGSPLHF. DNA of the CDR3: TGTGCCAGCAGCTTGGGGCCGGGACTAGGGTCACCCCTCCACTTT.

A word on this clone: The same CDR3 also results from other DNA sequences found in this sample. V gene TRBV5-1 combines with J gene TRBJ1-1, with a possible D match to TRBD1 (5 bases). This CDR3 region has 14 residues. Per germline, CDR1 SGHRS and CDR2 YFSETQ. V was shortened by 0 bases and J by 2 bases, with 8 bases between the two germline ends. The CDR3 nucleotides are TGCGCCAGCAGCTTGGCGGGGGGAAACACTGAAGCTTTCTTT. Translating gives CASSLAGGNTEAFF.